One sample yielded the 11 T cell receptor beta chains listed below, sequenced in a study of T cell responses to AZD1222 COVID-19 vaccine. Libraries were prepared by immunoSEQ multiplex PCR; TCRdb keeps only in-frame clonotypes and omits some of them. The repertoire holds 90,000 to 120,000 clones, with 88% as singletons. Material: peripheral blood, obtained on day 0 of AZD1222 vaccination. These receptors all stem from an adult in good health.

The V call is TRBV27, the J call TRBJ2-1; D possibly uses TRBD1 or TRBD2 (5 bases each). CDR1 and CDR2 (germline): MNHEY, SMNVEV (reference sequence). Trimming left V 5 bases short and J 2 bases short, with 13 bases between. The CDR3 runs to 15 residues. Here the CDR3 DNA reads TGTGCCAGCAGTCCCATCCGGGACCCCTACAATGAGCAGTTCTTC. It specifies CASSPIRDPYNEQFF.

The genes are TRBV15 and TRBJ1-1; D may be TRBD1 (6 bases). The CDR3 sequence is 15 residues long. V dropped 2 bases and J dropped 5 bases, with 15 bases sitting between them. In germline, CDR1 is LNHNV, CDR2 YYDKDF (reference sequence). The CDR3 reads CATSRHRLTGTEAFF. For the CDR3, the DNA is TGTGCCACCAGCAGACACCGATTAACAGGGACTGAAGCTTTCTTT.

V gene TRBV5-1 combines with J gene TRBJ1-6; 7 bases fit TRBD1. The germline CDR1 and CDR2 sequences are SGHRS and YFSETQ. The CDR3 is made up of 13 amino acids. The ends lost 4 bases at V and 11 bases at J; junction bases unmatched: 6. The DNA for the CDR3 is TGCGCCAGCAGCGTGACAGGGAGACCACCCCTCCACTTT. Translated: CASSVTGRPPLHF. Combining the CDR3 with reference TRBV5-1 and TRBJ1-6 gives the whole variable domain KAGVTQTPRYLIKTRGQQVTLSCSPISGHRSVSWYQQTPGQGLQFLFEYFSETQRNKGNFPGRFSGRQFSNSRSEMNVSTLELGDSALYLCASSVTGRPPLHFGNGTRLTVT.

This rearrangement joins TRBV27 to TRBJ2-3; D gene unclear. Between the trimmed V and J ends, which lost 1 base and 1 base, there was a span of 6 bases. The germline CDR1 and CDR2 sequences are MNHEY and SMNVEV (reference sequence). The CDR3 runs 14 residues. CDR3 protein: CASSLYGRTDTQYF. The DNA for the CDR3 is TGTGCCAGCAGTTTATACGGTCGCACAGATACGCAGTATTTT.

The rearrangement uses TRBV7-2 and TRBJ2-7; TRBD2 matches at 9 bases. CDR3 length equals 15 residues. With V trimmed by 0 bases and J by 2 bases, 2 bases remained unmatched. Germline V CDR1 and CDR2: SGHTA, FQGNSA. Here the CDR3 reads CASSLALAGPYEQYF. Here the CDR3 DNA reads TGTGCCAGCAGCTTAGCCCTAGCGGGACCCTACGAGCAGTACTTC.

The gene calls are TRBV28 and TRBJ2-1; TRBD1 might be the D (5 bases). The CDR3 sequence is 17 residues long. V lost 1 base to trimming and J lost 0 bases, with 13 bases between them. The germline gives CDR1 MDHEN, CDR2 SYDVKM. CDR3 DNA sequence: TGTGCCAGCAGTTTATTTAAGTGGGGCAACTCCTACAATGAGCAGTTCTTC. The encoded protein is CASSLFKWGNSYNEQFF.

This chain joins TRBV6-6 and TRBJ2-7; D possibly uses TRBD1 or TRBD2 (5 bases each). V shed 0 bases and J shed 4 bases, with 10 bases lying between them. This CDR3 has 14 amino acids. The germline CDR1 and CDR2 sequences are MNHNY and SVGAGI (reference sequence). CDR3 sequence reads: CASSYSGDGYEQYF. The CDR3 DNA reads as TGTGCCAGCAGTTACTCTGGGGACGGGTACGAGCAGTACTTC.

In its sample, this clone was seen once. V usage is TRBV5-4 and J usage is TRBJ2-1; D is unclear. Germline lookup yields CDR1 SGHNT and CDR2 YYREEE (reference sequence). This CDR3 has 15 amino acids. V lost 2 bases, J lost 0 bases, and 9 bases lay in between. CDR3 in amino acids: CASSLGSRSYNEQFF. The CDR3 DNA sequence: TGTGCCAGCAGCTTAGGCTCCCGCTCCTACAATGAGCAGTTCTTC.

The chain has TRBV27 and TRBJ2-3; D remains unclear. V lost 2 bases to trimming and J lost 1 base, with 7 bases between them. Germline lookup yields CDR1 MNHEY and CDR2 SMNVEV (reference sequence). The CDR3 runs to 14 residues. The CDR3 bases are TGTGCCAGCAGTTTACTGGCGGGCACAGATACGCAGTATTTT. This sequence encodes CASSLLAGTDTQYF.

V is TRBV6-2 or TRBV6-3 and J is TRBJ1-5; unclear D gene. V lost 2 bases to trimming and J lost 6 bases, with 14 bases between them. CDR3 size: 15 residues. Germline-derived CDR1 and CDR2 are MNHEY and SVGEGT. Here the CDR3 reads CASSYRRERLQPQHF. The CDR3 DNA follows: TGTGCCAGCAGTTACAGGAGGGAACGGCTTCAGCCCCAGCATTTT.

The chain joins TRBV18 to TRBJ1-4; D gene ambiguous. In germline, CDR1 is KGHSH, CDR2 LQKENI. V was cut by 3 bases and J by 8 bases, with 13 bases left in between. The CDR3 runs to 14 residues. CDR3 sequence: CASSPEYTDEKLFF. As DNA, the CDR3 is TGTGCCAGCTCACCCGAGTATACGGACGAAAAACTGTTTTTT.